Below, 22 T cell receptor beta chains from the same sample are listed, as sequenced in a study of molecular identifiers for immune sequencing clone quantification. Each CDR3 protein gets one entry after TCRdb re-called the PCR reads with MiXCR. There are approximately 670,000 distinct CDR3 sequences in the sample; approximately 20% occur only once, and around 0.9% lies in the top ten. Sequencing input: naive CD8+ T cells from blood, with Jurkat cell RNA spiked in. Described subset: FACS-sorted CD8+CD4-CCR7+CD45RA+ naive T cells. These TCRs come from a human donor in good health. Some libraries in this study had Jurkat cell RNA spiked in.

There are many counts of this clonotype. An end of the junction differs from the germline gene, which may be a read error. The chain carries TRBV20-1 and TRBJ1-4; no firm D call. This CDR3 is 15 amino acids long. Germline-derived CDR1 and CDR2 are DFQATT and SNEGSKA (reference sequence). The CDR3 DNA sequence: TGCAATGCTAGTTCGGGGTTGAGGTCTAATGAAAAACTGTTTTTT. The encoded protein is CNASSGLRSNEKLFF.

The V call is TRBV7-9, the J call TRBJ2-7; D not resolved. Germline CDR1 reads SEHNR; CDR2 reads FQNEAQ (reference sequence). This CDR3 region has 15 residues. The V end was cut by 6 bases, the J end by 0 bases, with 15 bases between. CDR3 nucleotides: TGTGCCAGCAGTCAACAGTTGGAGAGCTCCTACGAGCAGTACTTC. Its translation: CASSQQLESSYEQYF.

This clonotype came up many times. V gene TRBV7-9 combines with J gene TRBJ1-6; 11 nucleotides agree with TRBD1. V gave up 5 bases and J gave up 12 bases; unmatched junction bases: 6. CDR1 is SEHNR, CDR2 FQNEAQ, per germline (reference sequence). The CDR3 spans 14 residues. CDR3 in DNA: TGTGCCAGCAGCCCCCCCGGGACAGGGGGACCCCTCCACTTT. The encoded protein is CASSPPGTGGPLHF.

The gene calls are TRBV27 and TRBJ2-5; TRBD2 aligns across 7 bases. Germline V gives CDR1 MNHEY, CDR2 SMNVEV (reference sequence). J gave up 5 bases and V 5 bases, and 8 bases lay outside the gene matches. This CDR3 contains 14 residues. The CDR3 loop is CASSGTGGIETQYF. The CDR3 nucleotides read TGTGCCAGCAGTGGGACGGGGGGAATTGAGACCCAGTACTTC.

The table lists this clonotype with a few counts. This sequence joins TRBV5-1 and TRBJ2-5, with D hard to call. CDR1 is SGHRS, CDR2 YFSETQ, per germline. This CDR3 contains 13 residues. Trimming removed 6 bases from V and 0 bases from J, with 9 bases in between. As DNA, the CDR3 is TGCGCCAGCAACATAGAAAACCAAGAGACCCAGTACTTC. Translation: CASNIENQETQYF.

This clonotype came up a few times. The chain couples TRBV3-1 to TRBJ2-5; 11 bases agree with TRBD2. With V trimmed by 7 bases and J by 2 bases, 6 bases remained unmatched. Germline V CDR1 and CDR2: LGHDT, YNNKEL (reference sequence). The CDR3 extends over 15 amino acids. CDR3 coding DNA: TGTGCCAGCACACTGGGACTAGCGGTACAAGAGACCCAGTACTTC. Protein sequence: CASTLGLAVQETQYF.

Ten or more counts support this clonotype. V gene TRBV2 combines with J gene TRBJ2-1; D call uncertain. The CDR3 is 13 residues long. Trimming removed 1 base from V and 14 bases from J, with 15 bases in between. CDR1 is SNHLY and CDR2 is FYNNEI in the germline V gene. CDR3 bases: TGTGCCAGCAGTGAAGGAGATAGTCCTGGAGAGTTCTTC. It codes for CASSEGDSPGEFF.

This clonotype was detected once. One base away lies a much larger clone, so this may be a sequencing read error. CDR3 sequence reads: CASSTSENTEAFF. In nucleotides, the CDR3 is TGTGCCAGTAGTACTTCTGAGAACACTGAAGCTTTCTTT. The rearrangement uses TRBV19 and TRBJ1-1; D uncertain. There are 13 residues in the CDR3. The V and J ends lost 4 bases and 1 base respectively, with 7 bases between them. CDR1 is LNHDA, CDR2 SQIVND, per germline (reference sequence).

This clonotype was seen ten or more times. The DNA of the CDR3 is TGTGCCAGCAGTCTCTACAATCCGGACAGGGGTTACACTGAAGCTTTCTTT. Residues: CASSLYNPDRGYTEAFF. V is TRBV7-8 and J is TRBJ1-1; TRBD1 aligns across 9 bases. V was clipped by 6 bases and J by 3 bases; unmatched bases: 14. Germline CDR1 and CDR2: SGHVS and FQNEAQ. The CDR3 contains 17 residues.

This clonotype occurred a few times. J is TRBJ2-1 and V is TRBV6-2 or TRBV6-3, with a possible D match to TRBD2 (6 bases). The V gene lost 6 bases and the J gene lost 5 bases, with 20 bases spanning the gap. CDR1 is MNHEY, CDR2 SVGEGT, per germline. The CDR3 spans 16 residues. CDR3 coding DNA: TGTGCCAGCAGCCGAAAACCGGGACTTGGTAACAATGAGCAGTTCTTC. Translation: CASSRKPGLGNNEQFF.

This clonotype showed up many times. This rearrangement joins TRBV6-6 to TRBJ2-3, with D perhaps matching TRBD2 (6 bases). The CDR3 consists of 15 residues. V lost 5 bases and J 5 bases, leaving 17 bases between the germline ends. Germline loops: CDR1 MNHNY, CDR2 SVGAGI (reference sequence). CDR3 coding DNA: TGTGCCAGCAGTATCTTGGCGGGATATGTAGATACGCAGTATTTT. Its translation: CASSILAGYVDTQYF.

The sample holds many counts of this clonotype. The chain employs TRBV27 and TRBJ2-7; a weak D match, TRBD2 (6 bases). CDR1 MNHEY and CDR2 SMNVEV come from the germline V gene (reference sequence). This CDR3 region has 14 residues. With 5 bases removed from V and 3 bases from J, the gap between germline ends came to 14 bases. In DNA form, the CDR3 reads TGTGCCAGCAGTCAGCGGGTTGGGGGCTACGAGCAGTACTTC. It codes for CASSQRVGGYEQYF.

This clonotype was found many times. CDR3 nucleotides: TGTGCCAGCAGCCTTGGACAGCATTACACCGGGGAGCTGTTTTTT. Encoded protein: CASSLGQHYTGELFF. The J gene is TRBJ2-2, the V gene TRBV6-5, with D perhaps matching TRBD1 (6 bases). Per germline, CDR1 MNHEY and CDR2 SVGAGI. With 6 bases removed from V and 3 bases from J, the gap between germline ends came to 14 bases. This CDR3 contains 15 residues.

This clonotype was seen ten or more times. The chain has TRBV6-1 and TRBJ1-5, with 12 bases that match TRBD1. Germline loops: CDR1 MNHNS, CDR2 SASEGT. The CDR3 is 18 residues long. With 0 bases clipped from V and 0 bases from J, the junction kept 3 bases outside the gene matches. The CDR3 DNA reads as TGTGCCAGCAGTGAAGCGGGACAGGGGGCCTATAGCAATCAGCCCCAGCATTTT. Its protein is CASSEAGQGAYSNQPQHF.

This clonotype was seen repeatedly, ten times or more. The chain uses TRBV15 and TRBJ2-1, with D possibly matching TRBD1 (6 bases). Germline assignment: CDR1 LNHNV and CDR2 YYDKDF (reference sequence). The CDR3 has 14 residues. Trimming took 2 bases from V and 12 from J, leaving 17 bases between them. The CDR3: CATSRYTGIVGQFF. CDR3 nucleotides: TGTGCCACCAGCAGATACACAGGGATTGTAGGGCAGTTCTTC.

This clonotype was seen many times. This chain uses TRBV12-3 or TRBV12-4 with TRBJ2-6, with D unclear. This CDR3 is 15 amino acids long. Trimming removed 7 bases at V and 0 bases at J, with 10 bases between. In nucleotides, the CDR3 is TGTGCCAGCACTCAGGTGCTCTCTGGGGCCAACGTCCTGACTTTC. Translation gives CASTQVLSGANVLTF.

This clonotype was counted many times. The CDR3 protein is CASREQELLQETQYF. CDR3 in DNA: TGTGCCAGCAGAGAACAGGAATTGTTACAAGAGACCCAGTACTTC. The chain uses TRBV6-5 and TRBJ2-5; tentatively, D is TRBD1 (5 bases). Germline CDR1 is MNHEY and CDR2 is SVGAGI. V was shortened by 6 bases and J by 2 bases, with 16 bases between the two germline ends. This CDR3 is 15 amino acids long.

V and J are TRBV5-6 and TRBJ2-5; D possibly corresponds to TRBD2 (5 bases). Germline CDR1 SGHDT, CDR2 YYEEEE. Trimming shortened V by 4 bases and J by 3 bases, and 16 bases separated the two germline ends. This CDR3 has 15 residues. Written as DNA, the CDR3 is TGTGCCAGCAGCACCGAGTGGACTGGTGAAGAGACCCAGTACTTC. Its protein is CASSTEWTGEETQYF.

This clonotype occurred many times. This rearrangement joins TRBV9 to TRBJ1-1; the D is unclear. The ends were cut back, 0 bases at V and 1 base at J, with 7 bases in the middle. Germline loops: CDR1 SGDLS, CDR2 YYNGEE. The CDR3 runs 14 residues. The chain's CDR3 is CASSVVGSNTEAFF. In DNA form, the CDR3 reads TGTGCCAGCAGCGTAGTAGGCTCGAACACTGAAGCTTTCTTT.

This clonotype occurred many times. This chain uses TRBV27 with TRBJ2-5; D perhaps matches TRBD1 (6 bases). This CDR3 comprises 12 residues. Germline loops: CDR1 MNHEY, CDR2 SMNVEV (reference sequence). V was clipped by 5 bases and J by 5 bases, with 9 bases between them. CDR3: CASSTRGETQYF. CDR3 nucleotide sequence: TGTGCCAGCAGTACCAGGGGTGAGACCCAGTACTTC.

This clonotype showed up just once. This may come from a read error, since a much larger clone is one base off. The chain uses TRBV7-6 and TRBJ2-7; TRBD1 matches 7 bases. CDR1 SGHVS and CDR2 FNYEAQ come from the germline V gene. This CDR3 comprises 12 residues. CDR3 amino acids: CAGSHQGDEQYF. The DNA of the CDR3 is TGTGCCGGCAGCCATCAGGGGGACGAGCAGTACTTC.

The chain joins TRBV5-3 to TRBJ1-2; D gene ambiguous. TRBV5-3 is classed as an ORF, of uncertain function. The CDR3 is 13 amino acids. With 3 bases removed from V and 3 bases from J, the gap between germline ends came to 9 bases. The CDR3 loop reads CARSSLGDYGYTF. CDR3 DNA sequence: TGTGCCAGAAGCTCCTTAGGTGACTATGGCTACACCTTC.